This T cell receptor (beta chain) was retrieved from a study of OX40 agonist ivuxolimab in advanced cancers. Study details: Patients were dosed intravenously with ivuxolimab at 0.01 to 10 mg/kg every 2 weeks.

With respect to this clone: What it binds is unknown.

Study findings and constraints: Normalized expansion of T-cell clones was also low for some nonresponders. Determination of antigen specificity was not performed for the expanded peripheral T cells. In general, CD8+ T cells held more expanded clones than CD4+ did, on average.

Data came from immunoSEQ multiplex PCR; TCRdb stores just in-frame clones and leaves some out. The sample holds about 21,000 clones; around 89% are singletons and the top ten take roughly a tenth. The CDR3 loop spans 14 amino acids. The germline V gene encodes CDR1 SGDLS and CDR2 YYNGEE. The ends were cut back, 4 bases at V and 6 bases at J, with 17 bases in the middle. Sample: CD4+ or CD8+ T cells sorted from blood, taken in a trial of the OX40 agonist ivuxolimab. This chain links TRBV9 with TRBJ2-7, with D possibly being TRBD2 (5 bases). This receptor was obtained from an adult with an advanced solid tumor such as melanoma, head and neck, liver or kidney cancer. The CDR3 here is CASSLRDQALEQYF. In DNA form, the CDR3 reads TGTGCCAGCAGCCTCCGGGATCAAGCCCTCGAGCAGTACTTC.